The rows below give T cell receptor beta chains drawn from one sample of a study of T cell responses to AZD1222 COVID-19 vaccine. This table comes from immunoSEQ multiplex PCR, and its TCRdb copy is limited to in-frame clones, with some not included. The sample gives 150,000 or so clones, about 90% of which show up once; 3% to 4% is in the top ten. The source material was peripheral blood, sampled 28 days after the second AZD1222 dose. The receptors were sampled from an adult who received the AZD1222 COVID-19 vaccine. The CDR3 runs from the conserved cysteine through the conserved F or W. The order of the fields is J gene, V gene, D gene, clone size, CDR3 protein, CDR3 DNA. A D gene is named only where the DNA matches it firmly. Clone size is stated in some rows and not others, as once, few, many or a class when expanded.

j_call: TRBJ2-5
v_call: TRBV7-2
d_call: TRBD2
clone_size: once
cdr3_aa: CASSSRVMGWGLAKETQYF
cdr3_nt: TGTGCCAGCAGCTCGAGAGTCATGGGTTGGGGACTAGCCAAAGAGACCCAGTACTTC

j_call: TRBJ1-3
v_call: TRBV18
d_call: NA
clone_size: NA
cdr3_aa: CASSPPTGAPGNTIYF
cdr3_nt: TGTGCCAGCTCACCACCCACGGGGGCGCCTGGAAACACCATATATTTT

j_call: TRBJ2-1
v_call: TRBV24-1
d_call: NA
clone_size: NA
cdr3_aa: CATSDLRLNEQFF
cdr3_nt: TGTGCCACCAGTGATTTGAGGCTCAATGAGCAGTTCTTC

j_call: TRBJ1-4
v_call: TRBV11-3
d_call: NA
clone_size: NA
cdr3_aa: CASSLVYRRWELFF
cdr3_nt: TGTGCCAGCAGCTTAGTATACCGGCGTTGGGAACTGTTTTTT

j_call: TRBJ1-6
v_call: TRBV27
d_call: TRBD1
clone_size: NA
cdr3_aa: CASSLNPTGKGNSPLHF
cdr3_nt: TGTGCCAGCAGTCTCAATCCGACAGGGAAGGGTAATTCACCCCTCCACTTT

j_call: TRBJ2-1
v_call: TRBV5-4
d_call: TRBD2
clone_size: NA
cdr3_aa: CASRLAGDYNEQFF
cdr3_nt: TGTGCCAGCAGATTAGCGGGGGACTACAATGAGCAGTTCTTC

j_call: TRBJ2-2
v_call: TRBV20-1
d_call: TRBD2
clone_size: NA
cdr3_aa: CSASWLAGNTGELFF
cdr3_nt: TGCAGTGCTAGTTGGCTAGCGGGGAACACCGGGGAGCTGTTTTTT

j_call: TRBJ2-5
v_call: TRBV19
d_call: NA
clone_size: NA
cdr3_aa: CASSELVGGETQYF
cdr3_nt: TGTGCCAGTAGTGAACTAGTGGGCGGAGAGACCCAGTACTTC

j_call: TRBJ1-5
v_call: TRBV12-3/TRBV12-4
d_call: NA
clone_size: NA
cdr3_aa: CATGTEDQPQHF
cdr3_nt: TGTGCCACCGGGACGGAAGATCAGCCCCAGCATTTT

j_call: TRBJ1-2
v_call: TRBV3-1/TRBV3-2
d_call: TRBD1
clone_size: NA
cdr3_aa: CASSQGDRDYGYTF
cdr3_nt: TGTGCCAGCAGCCAGGGGGACAGGGACTATGGCTACACCTTC

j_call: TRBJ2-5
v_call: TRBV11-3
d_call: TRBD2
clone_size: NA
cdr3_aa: CASSLGLAGGWETQYF
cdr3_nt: TGTGCCAGCAGCTTAGGGCTAGCGGGAGGTTGGGAGACCCAGTACTTC

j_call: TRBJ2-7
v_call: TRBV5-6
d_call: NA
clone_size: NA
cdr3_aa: CASSLYGRGNYEQYF
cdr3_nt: TGTGCCAGCAGCTTGTACGGCAGGGGCAACTACGAGCAGTACTTC

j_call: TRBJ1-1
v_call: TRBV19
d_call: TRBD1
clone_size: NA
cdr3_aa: CASSTPYRGVGAAFF
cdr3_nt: TGTGCCAGTAGTACCCCCTACAGGGGAGTAGGGGCAGCTTTCTTT

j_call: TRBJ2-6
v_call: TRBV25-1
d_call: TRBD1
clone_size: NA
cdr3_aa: CASSDRTGPGVNVLTF
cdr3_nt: TGTGCCAGCAGTGACAGGACAGGGCCCGGAGTCAACGTCCTGACTTTC

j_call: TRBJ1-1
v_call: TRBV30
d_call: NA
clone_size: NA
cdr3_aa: CAWSDRNTEAFF
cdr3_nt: TGTGCCTGGAGTGACAGAAACACTGAAGCTTTCTTT

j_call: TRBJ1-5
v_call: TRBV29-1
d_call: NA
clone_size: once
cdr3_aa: CSAGSRNQPQHF
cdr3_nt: TGCAGCGCAGGGAGTAGGAATCAGCCCCAGCATTTT

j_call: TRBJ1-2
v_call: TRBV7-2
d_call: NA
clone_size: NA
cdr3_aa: CASSSQGIPYGYTF
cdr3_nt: TGTGCCAGCAGCTCCCAGGGAATCCCCTATGGCTACACCTTC

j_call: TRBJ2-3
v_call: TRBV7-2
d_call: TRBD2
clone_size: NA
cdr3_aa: CASSSKLAGVGPDTQYF
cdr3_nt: TGTGCCAGCAGCTCGAAACTAGCGGGGGTAGGGCCAGATACGCAGTATTTT